This T cell receptor beta chain was retrieved from a study of post-analysis software for immune sequencing data. Study context: In terms of disease course, relapsing-remitting, secondary progressive and progressive-relapsing multiple sclerosis were included.

Sequencing libraries made from TCR beta cDNA carried unique molecular identifiers. Input of roughly 0.95 to 10 million T cells yielded around 500,000 cDNA molecules. MiXCR, run by TCRdb on the PCR reads, gives a single entry per CDR3 protein. The sample consists of 350,000 to 450,000 distinct CDR3 sequences, roughly 38% of them appearing once. The study, taken as a whole, reports: By F measure, samples from a shared preparation batch strongly co-clustered. Versus controls, multiple sclerosis patients showed significantly lower diversity (normalized Chao1).

Remarks on this clonotype: Antigen: not known.

The sample comprised blood. This sequence originates from a girl aged 10-17 years with multiple sclerosis.

The CDR3 sequence: CAISESWGQPQHF. The CDR3 DNA sequence: TGTGCCATCAGTGAGTCGTGGGGTCAGCCCCAGCATTTT. This chain links TRBV10-3 with TRBJ1-5; D remains unclear. The CDR3 spans 13 residues. Trimming left V 0 bases short and J 6 bases short, with 6 bases between. Germline CDR1 and CDR2: ENHRY and SYGVKD.